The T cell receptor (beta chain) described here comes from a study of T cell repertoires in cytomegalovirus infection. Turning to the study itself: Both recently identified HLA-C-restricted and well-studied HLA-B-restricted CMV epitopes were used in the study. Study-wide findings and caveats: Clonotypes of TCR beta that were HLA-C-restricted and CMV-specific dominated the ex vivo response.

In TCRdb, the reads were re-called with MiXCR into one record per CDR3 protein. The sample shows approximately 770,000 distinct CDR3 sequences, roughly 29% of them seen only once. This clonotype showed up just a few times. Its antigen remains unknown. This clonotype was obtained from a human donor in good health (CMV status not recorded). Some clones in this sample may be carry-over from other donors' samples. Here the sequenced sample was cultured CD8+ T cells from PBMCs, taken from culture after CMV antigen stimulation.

CDR3 residues: CASSYSIEQFF. In nucleotides, the CDR3 is TGTGCCAGCAGTTACTCGATTGAGCAGTTCTTC. V is TRBV6-2 or TRBV6-3 and J is TRBJ2-1, with D hard to call. The CDR3 loop spans 11 amino acids. Germline V CDR1 and CDR2: MNHEY, SVGEGT. V shed 0 bases and J shed 9 bases, with 3 bases lying between them.